This T cell receptor (beta chain) was profiled in a study of blood T cell repertoires in COVID-19. This clone appeared once. The V and J ends lost 6 bases and 0 bases respectively, with 15 bases between them. CDR1 is MDHEN, CDR2 SYDVKM, per germline. The CDR3 runs to 16 residues. Participants' reported clinical history set cohort assignment. Source study methods: For nucleated cells, counts were estimated from reference gene primer amplification. Clones were read by immunoSEQ multiplex PCR, and TCRdb kept only the in-frame ones, dropping some. Clone size and V and J calls were adopted from that table, with D and trimming inferred from the DNA. This table holds fewer than 300,000 clones, 85% found once.

The receptor was derived from a woman between 50 and 59 years old who had recovered from COVID-19. Sample: PBMCs or T cells enriched from blood (not recorded which). The J gene is TRBJ1-5, the V gene TRBV28, with D perhaps matching TRBD1 (5 bases). The chain's CDR3 is CASRYAGVYSNQPQHF. In nucleotides, the CDR3 is TGTGCCAGCAGATATGCGGGGGTTTATAGCAATCAGCCCCAGCATTTT.